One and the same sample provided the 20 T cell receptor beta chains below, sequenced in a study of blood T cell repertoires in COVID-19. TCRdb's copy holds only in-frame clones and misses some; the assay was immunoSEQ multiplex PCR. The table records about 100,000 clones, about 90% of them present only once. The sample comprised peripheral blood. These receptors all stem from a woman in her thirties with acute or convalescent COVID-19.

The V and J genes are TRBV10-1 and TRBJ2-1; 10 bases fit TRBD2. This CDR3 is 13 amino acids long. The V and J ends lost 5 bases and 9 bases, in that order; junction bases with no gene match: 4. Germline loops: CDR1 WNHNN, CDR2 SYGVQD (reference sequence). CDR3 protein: CASSSGGASEQFF. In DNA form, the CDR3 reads TGCGCCAGCAGTAGCGGGGGGGCCAGTGAGCAGTTCTTC.

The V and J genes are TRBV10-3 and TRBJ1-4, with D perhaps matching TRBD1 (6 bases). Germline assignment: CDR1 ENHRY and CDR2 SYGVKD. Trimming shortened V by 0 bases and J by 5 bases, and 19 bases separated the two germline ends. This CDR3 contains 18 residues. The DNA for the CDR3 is TGTGCCATCAGTGAGTCACCGGGCAGGGGCCTTGACAATGAAAAACTGTTTTTT. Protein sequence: CAISESPGRGLDNEKLFF.

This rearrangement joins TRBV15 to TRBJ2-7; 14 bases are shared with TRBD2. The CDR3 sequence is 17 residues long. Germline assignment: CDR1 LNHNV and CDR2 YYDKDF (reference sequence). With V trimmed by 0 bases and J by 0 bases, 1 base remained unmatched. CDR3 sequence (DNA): TGTGCCACCAGCAGAGAGGGACTAGCGGGGGCCTCCTACGAGCAGTACTTC. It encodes CATSREGLAGASYEQYF.

In DNA form, the CDR3 reads TGTGCCAGCAGTGTCGGGACTAGCGGGGGAACAGATACGCAGTATTTT. Its translation: CASSVGTSGGTDTQYF. The chain has TRBV6-4 and TRBJ2-3; TRBD2 matches at 14 bases. This CDR3 has 16 amino acids. Per germline, CDR1 MRHNA and CDR2 SNTAGT. V shed 4 bases, J shed 3 bases, and the junction held 3 bases outside the gene matches.

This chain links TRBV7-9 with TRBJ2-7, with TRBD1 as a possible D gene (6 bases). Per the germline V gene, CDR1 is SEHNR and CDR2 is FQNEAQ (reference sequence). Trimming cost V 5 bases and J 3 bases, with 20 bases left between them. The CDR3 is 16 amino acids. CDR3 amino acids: CASSPGMDSRIYEQYF. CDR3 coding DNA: TGTGCCAGCAGCCCAGGGATGGACAGTCGTATCTACGAGCAGTACTTC.

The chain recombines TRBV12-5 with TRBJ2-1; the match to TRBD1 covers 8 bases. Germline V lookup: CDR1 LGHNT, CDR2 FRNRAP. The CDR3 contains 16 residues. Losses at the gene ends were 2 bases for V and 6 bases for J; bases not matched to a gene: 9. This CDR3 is CASGLMTGDGGNEQFF. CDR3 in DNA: TGTGCTAGTGGTTTGATGACAGGGGATGGGGGCAATGAGCAGTTCTTC.

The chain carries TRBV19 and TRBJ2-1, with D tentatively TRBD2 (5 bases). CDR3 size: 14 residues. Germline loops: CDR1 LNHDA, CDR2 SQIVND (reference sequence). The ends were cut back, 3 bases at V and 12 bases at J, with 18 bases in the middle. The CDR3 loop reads CASSMGTDGVWQFF. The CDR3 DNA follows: TGTGCCAGTAGTATGGGCACGGACGGGGTCTGGCAGTTCTTC.

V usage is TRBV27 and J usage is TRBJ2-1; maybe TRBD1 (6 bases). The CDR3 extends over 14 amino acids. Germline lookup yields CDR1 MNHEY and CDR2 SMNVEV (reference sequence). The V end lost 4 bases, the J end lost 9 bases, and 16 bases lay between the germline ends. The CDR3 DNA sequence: TGTGCCAGCAGTTGGGGGCGTGTTGAGCGTGAGCAGTTCTTC. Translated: CASSWGRVEREQFF.

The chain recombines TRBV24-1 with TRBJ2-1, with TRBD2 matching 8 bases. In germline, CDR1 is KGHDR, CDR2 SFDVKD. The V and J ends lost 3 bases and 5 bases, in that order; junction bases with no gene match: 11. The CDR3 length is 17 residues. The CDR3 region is CATSDTPGLGTDNEQFF. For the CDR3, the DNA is TGTGCCACCAGTGATACCCCGGGACTAGGCACTGACAATGAGCAGTTCTTC.

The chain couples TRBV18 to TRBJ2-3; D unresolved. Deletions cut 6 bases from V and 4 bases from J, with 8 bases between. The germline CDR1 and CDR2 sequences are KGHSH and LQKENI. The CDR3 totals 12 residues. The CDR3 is CASSEGADTQYF. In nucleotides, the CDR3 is TGTGCCAGCTCGGAAGGAGCAGATACGCAGTATTTT.

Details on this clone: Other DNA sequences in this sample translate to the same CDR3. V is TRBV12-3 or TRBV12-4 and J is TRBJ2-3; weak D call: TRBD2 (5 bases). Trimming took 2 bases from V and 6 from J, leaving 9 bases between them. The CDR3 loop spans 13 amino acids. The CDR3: CASSLSGGDTQYF. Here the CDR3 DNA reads TGTGCCAGCAGTTTATCTGGCGGGGATACGCAGTATTTT.

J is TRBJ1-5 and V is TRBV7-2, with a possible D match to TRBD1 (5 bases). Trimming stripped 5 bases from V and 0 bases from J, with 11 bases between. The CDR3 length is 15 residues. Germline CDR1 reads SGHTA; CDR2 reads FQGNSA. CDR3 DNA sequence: TGTGCCAGCAGCCGGCAGGGACTTAGCAATCAGCCCCAGCATTTT. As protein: CASSRQGLSNQPQHF.

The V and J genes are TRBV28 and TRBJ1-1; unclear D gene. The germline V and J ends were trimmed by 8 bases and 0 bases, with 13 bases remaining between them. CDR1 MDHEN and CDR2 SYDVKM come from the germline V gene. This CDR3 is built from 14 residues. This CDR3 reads CASAYRPMNTEAFF. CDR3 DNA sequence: TGTGCCAGCGCCTACAGACCCATGAACACTGAAGCTTTCTTT. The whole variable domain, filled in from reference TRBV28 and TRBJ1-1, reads DVKVTQSSRYLVKRTGEKVFLECVQDMDHENMFWYRQDPGLGLRLIYFSYDVKMKEKGDIPEGYSVSREKKERFSLILESASTNQTSMYLCASAYRPMNTEAFFGQGTRLTVV.

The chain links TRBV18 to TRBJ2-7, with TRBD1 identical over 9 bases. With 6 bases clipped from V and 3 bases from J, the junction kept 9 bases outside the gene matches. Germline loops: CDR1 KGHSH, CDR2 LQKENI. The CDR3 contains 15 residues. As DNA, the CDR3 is TGTGCCAGCTCCCTTGGACAGGGGCAATTCTACGAGCAGTACTTC. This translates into CASSLGQGQFYEQYF.

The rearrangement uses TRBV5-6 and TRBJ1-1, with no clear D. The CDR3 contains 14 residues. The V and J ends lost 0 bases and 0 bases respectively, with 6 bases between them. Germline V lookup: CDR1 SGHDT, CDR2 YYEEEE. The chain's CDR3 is CASSLGRLNTEAFF. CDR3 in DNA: TGTGCCAGCAGCTTGGGGCGGTTGAACACTGAAGCTTTCTTT.

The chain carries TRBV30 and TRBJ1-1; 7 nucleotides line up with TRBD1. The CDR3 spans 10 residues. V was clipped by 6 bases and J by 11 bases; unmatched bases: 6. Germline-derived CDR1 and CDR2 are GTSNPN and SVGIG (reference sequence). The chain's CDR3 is CACWKGAAFF. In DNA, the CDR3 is TGTGCCTGCTGGAAGGGGGCGGCTTTCTTT.

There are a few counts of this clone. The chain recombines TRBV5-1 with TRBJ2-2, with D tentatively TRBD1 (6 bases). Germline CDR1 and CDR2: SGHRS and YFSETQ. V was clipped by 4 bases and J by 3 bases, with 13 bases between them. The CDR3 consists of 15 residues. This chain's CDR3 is CASSQYTGYTGELFF. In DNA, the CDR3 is TGCGCCAGCAGCCAATACACAGGGTACACCGGGGAGCTGTTTTTT.

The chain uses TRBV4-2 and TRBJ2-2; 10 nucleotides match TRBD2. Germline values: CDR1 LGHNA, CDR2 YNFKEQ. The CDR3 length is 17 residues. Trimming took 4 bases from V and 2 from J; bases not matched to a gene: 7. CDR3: CASSPPIAGGNTGELFF. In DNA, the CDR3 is TGTGCCAGCAGCCCCCCCATAGCGGGGGGAAACACCGGGGAGCTGTTTTTT.

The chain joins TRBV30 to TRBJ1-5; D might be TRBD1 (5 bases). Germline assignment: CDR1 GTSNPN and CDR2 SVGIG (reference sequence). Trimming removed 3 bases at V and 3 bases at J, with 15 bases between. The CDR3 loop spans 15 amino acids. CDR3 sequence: CAWSRGGAVNQPQHF. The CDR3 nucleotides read TGTGCCTGGAGCCGGGGCGGGGCGGTCAATCAGCCCCAGCATTTT.

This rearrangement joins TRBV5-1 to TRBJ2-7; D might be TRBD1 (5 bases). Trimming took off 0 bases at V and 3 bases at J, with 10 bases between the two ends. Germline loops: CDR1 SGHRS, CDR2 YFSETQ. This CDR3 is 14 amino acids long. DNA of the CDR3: TGCGCCAGCAGCTTGGTGGCCAGGGACTACGAGCAGTACTTC. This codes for CASSLVARDYEQYF.